The table lists the clone carrying this T cell receptor beta chain with a count of one. Its antigen is still unknown. Trimming removed 0 bases at V and 1 base at J, with 10 bases between. In germline, CDR1 is SNHLY, CDR2 FYNNEI. The CDR3 covers 15 residues. Repertoires were generated with immunoSEQ multiplex PCR, while TCRdb's copy carries only in-frame clones and drops some. The sample has under 1,100,000 clones, around 74% seen once. This sample stems from a study of shared clonotypes between healthy human individuals. Study in general: Each donor's CD4 naive and CD4 memory cells filled three plates apiece, CD8 naive two, and CD8 memory one. Whole-study results and caveats: Naive CD4 clonotypes overlapped across a handful of donors at roughly 5%. The represented genetic and exposure-history diversity was limited by the small number of donors.

The TCR originated in a man aged 18 to 35 in good health. Sequenced material: memory CD4+ T cells sorted from blood. Subset denoted: CD45RA-negative fraction. The chain has TRBV2 and TRBJ2-7; D gene unclear. CDR3 in DNA: TGTGCCAGCAGTGAAGCGGAAGGTACATCCTACGAGCAGTACTTC. This encodes CASSEAEGTSYEQYF.